The source of this T cell receptor beta chain is a study of blood T cell repertoires in COVID-19 (dated by TCRdb to between 2020 and 2021). About the full investigation: The collaborator samples originated in the United States, Italy and Spain and spanned the acute and convalescent phases of COVID-19. The material from the prospective study consisted of cDNA or gDNA derived from T cells, B-cell-depleted T cells, or PBMCs. The dataset comprised deeply sampled blood TCRbeta repertoires from subjects exposed to, actively infected with, or recovered from COVID-19. The repertoires were released in a freely available public database meant as a resource for research on the immune response to SARS-CoV-2. The samples were drawn from two sources: the first 160 participants of the ongoing ImmuneRACE study, and approximately 1,300 subjects contributed by 6 global collaborators. A de-identified subject ID, COVID-19 status, age in years and sex were almost always included in the sample metadata. Where available, HLA class I and class II types were obtained from metadata supplied by the sample provider rather than from assay-based typing.

TCRbeta CDR3 regions were amplified from genomic DNA using the immunoSEQ Assay, a bias-controlled multiplex PCR. The paper's processing steps were these. Within the assay, amplification of reference gene primers was used to estimate how many nucleated cells each sample contained. Sequence reads were collapsed and filtered to measure the absolute abundance of every unique TCRbeta CDR3 rearrangement. Productive Simpson clonality was computed per sample as the square root of Simpson's diversity index over productive rearrangements. Not all clones reach the TCRdb copy of this immuneACCESS table, which keeps in-frame sequences only. Checked studies attribute under half of the gap to unresolved V genes and leave the rest unexplained. The DNA gave D and trimming, while V, J and clone size come from that table. In this sample the table shows roughly 150,000 clones, around 85% of which occur a single time. Around 4.6% of the sample is held by the ten biggest clonotypes.

About this clone: Its cognate antigen has yet to be identified. No base qualities exist here, and no much larger clone lies one base off it.

The collaborating institutions used their own protocols to collect whole blood in K2EDTA tubes. For TCRbeta analysis, collaborator samples were shipped as frozen whole blood, as isolated PBMCs, or as DNA extracted from either sample type. CDR1 and CDR2 were assigned from the germline V gene as MGHDK and SYGVNS. Reading from cysteine to phenylalanine, the CDR3 counts 17 amino acids. The only DNA kept is the CDR3, 51 bases in frame from the first base. Trimming leaves V shorter by 4 bases and J shorter by 9 bases, with the junction holding 14 bases beyond the gene matches. The research as a whole found: The amount of clinical and demographic metadata varied by source and participant and was provided uncurated.

This clonotype originated in a human donor in a cohort sampled during active COVID-19. The chain joins TRBV25-1 to TRBJ1-6, and TRBD1 matches 8 of the central bases. The sample consisted of peripheral blood. The nucleotide sequence reads as follows: TGTGCCAGCAGTGCGATATCCGGACAGGGCTCGAGTTCACCCCTCCACTTT. It is translated as CASSAISGQGSSSPLHF.